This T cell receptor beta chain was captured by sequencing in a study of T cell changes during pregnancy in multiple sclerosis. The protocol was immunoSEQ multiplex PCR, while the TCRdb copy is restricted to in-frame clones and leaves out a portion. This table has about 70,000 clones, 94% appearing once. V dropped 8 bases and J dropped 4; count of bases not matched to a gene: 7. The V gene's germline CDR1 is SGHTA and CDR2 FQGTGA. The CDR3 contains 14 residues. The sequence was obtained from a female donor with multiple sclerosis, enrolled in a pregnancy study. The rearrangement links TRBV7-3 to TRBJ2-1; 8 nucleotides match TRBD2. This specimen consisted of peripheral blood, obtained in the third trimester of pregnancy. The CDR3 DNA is TGTGCCAGCGGAATGGCGGGGGGTTACAATGAGCAGTTCTTC. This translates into CASGMAGGYNEQFF.